These 14 T cell receptor beta chains were sequenced from one sample in a study of CD8 T cells in Susac syndrome. cDNA came from approximately 0.5 to 1 ug RNA primed by random hexamers. TCRdb recomputed calls from the immunoSEQ multiplex PCR reads with MiXCR, one row per CDR3 protein. The sample has a few hundred thousand distinct CDR3 sequences; approximately 95% are singletons. The sample taken for sequencing was CD4+ T cells from PBMCs. These receptors originate from a human donor with multiple sclerosis.

V is TRBV20-1 and J is TRBJ2-1; D possibly matches TRBD1 or TRBD2 (5 bases each). Germline CDR1 reads DFQATT; CDR2 reads SNEGSKA (reference sequence). This CDR3 region has 14 residues. V was cut by 5 bases and J by 8 bases, with 19 bases left in between. The CDR3 DNA is TGCAGTGCTTCCGACGCCCTCCTGGGGGATGAGCAGTTCTTC. It specifies CSASDALLGDEQFF.

The chain links TRBV5-1 to TRBJ2-3; 7 nucleotides match TRBD2. With V trimmed by 4 bases and J by 2 bases, 4 bases remained unmatched. This CDR3 has 14 residues. Germline-derived CDR1 and CDR2 are SGHRS and YFSETQ. The CDR3 is CASSPTSDTDTQYF. CDR3 bases: TGCGCCAGCAGCCCTACTAGCGACACAGATACGCAGTATTTT.

As concerns this clonotype: One junction end disagrees with the germline gene, perhaps due to a read error. V gene TRBV20-1 combines with J gene TRBJ2-1; D possibly matches TRBD1 or TRBD2 (5 bases each). The CDR3 extends over 15 amino acids. From germline, CDR1 is DFQATT and CDR2 SNEGSKA (reference sequence). Written as DNA, the CDR3 is TGCAGTGCAAGAGGGGTGGACCGAGCCTACAATGAGCAGTTCTTC. As protein: CSARGVDRAYNEQFF.

Details on this clonotype: The junction and the germline gene differ at one end; a read error may be behind it. The chain carries TRBV7-7 and TRBJ2-7; D possibly matches TRBD1 or TRBD2 (5 bases each). Germline CDR1 is SSHAT and CDR2 is FNYEAQ (reference sequence). The CDR3 runs 13 residues. CDR3 region: CASSRGTLYEQYF. The CDR3 nucleotides are TGTGCTAGCAGTAGAGGGACCCTCTACGAGCAGTACTTC.

The chain carries TRBV20-1 and TRBJ2-7; 11 nucleotides match TRBD1. CDR3 length equals 12 residues. Germline V gene sequence: CDR1 DFQATT, CDR2 SNEGSKA (reference sequence). The ends lost 7 bases at V and 5 bases at J; junction bases unmatched: 4. CDR3 in DNA: TGCAGTGTCGGACAGGGGGCCAACGAGCAGTACTTC. Amino acids: CSVGQGANEQYF.

The V call is TRBV6-1, the J call TRBJ1-5; D not resolved. The V and J ends lost 3 bases and 6 bases respectively, with 6 bases between them. CDR1 is MNHNS and CDR2 is SASEGT in the germline V gene. This CDR3 is 12 amino acids long. CDR3 loop: CASSEAGQPQHF. DNA of the CDR3: TGTGCCAGCAGTGAGGCCGGTCAGCCCCAGCATTTT.

On this clonotype: A read error may produce the germline difference seen at one junction end. The chain carries TRBV3-1 and TRBJ1-4, with TRBD1 identical over 7 bases. CDR1 LGHDT and CDR2 YNNKEL come from the germline V gene (reference sequence). The CDR3 covers 14 residues. For the CDR3, the DNA is TGTGCCAGCAGCCAAAAGGGACAGAATGGAAAACTGTTTTTT. As protein: CASSQKGQNGKLFF. The whole variable domain, remainder taken from reference TRBV3-1 and TRBJ1-4, is DTAVSQTPKYLVTQMGNDKSIKCEQNLGHDTMYWYKQDSKKFLKIMFSYNNKELIINETVPNRFSPKSPDKAHLNLHINSLELGDSAVYFCASSQKGQNGKLFFGSGTQLSVL.

The rearrangement uses TRBV2 and TRBJ1-2; tentatively, D is TRBD1 (5 bases). This CDR3 comprises 12 residues. In germline, CDR1 is SNHLY, CDR2 FYNNEI. V was cut by 6 bases and J by 9 bases, with 14 bases left in between. CDR3 in DNA: TGTGCCAGCAGCCCGTTGACAGTCAGCTACACCTTC. This codes for CASSPLTVSYTF.

The V gene is TRBV29-1, the J gene TRBJ2-3; D ambiguous. Trimming stripped 3 bases from V and 3 bases from J, with 10 bases between. The CDR3 has 13 amino acids. Germline V gene sequence: CDR1 SQVTM, CDR2 ANQGSEA. Here the CDR3 DNA reads TGCAGCGTTGACGTGGAAGGAACAGATACGCAGTATTTT. This encodes CSVDVEGTDTQYF.

This chain links TRBV9 with TRBJ2-3; possibly TRBD2 for D (5 bases). The germline gives CDR1 SGDLS, CDR2 YYNGEE. This CDR3 has 14 amino acids. V was pared by 1 base and J by 5 bases, with 11 bases between. Written as DNA, the CDR3 is TGTGCCAGCAGCGTATCGGGGTTTGGAGATACGCAGTATTTT. This encodes CASSVSGFGDTQYF.

In this sample, this clonotype turned up once. The chain uses TRBV11-2 and TRBJ1-1, with D uncertain. Germline V gene lookup returns CDR1 SGHAT and CDR2 FQNNGV. The V and J ends lost 2 bases and 5 bases respectively, with 9 bases between them. The CDR3 sequence is 13 residues long. DNA for the CDR3: TGTGCCAGCAGCTTACTGGGGATTACTGAAGCTTTCTTT. This translates into CASSLLGITEAFF.

The chain combines TRBV20-1 with TRBJ2-3; D is unclear. V lost 3 bases, J lost 2 bases, and 6 bases lay in between. Germline CDR1 is DFQATT and CDR2 is SNEGSKA (reference sequence). This CDR3 comprises 12 residues. The CDR3 DNA sequence: TGCAGTGCTAGCGAACACACAGATACGCAGTATTTT. Its translation: CSASEHTDTQYF.

CDR3 in DNA: TGTGCCAGCAACCCCTATGGACAGACCCATCTAGGCTACGAGCAGTACTTC. As protein: CASNPYGQTHLGYEQYF. The chain recombines TRBV6-1 with TRBJ2-7, with D tentatively TRBD1 (6 bases). CDR1 is MNHNS and CDR2 is SASEGT in the germline V gene. The CDR3 is made up of 17 amino acids. V gave up 7 bases and J gave up 3 bases, with 25 bases separating them.

This chain links TRBV20-1 with TRBJ1-2, with D hard to call. CDR1 is DFQATT and CDR2 is SNEGSKA in the germline V gene (reference sequence). The germline V and J ends were trimmed by 0 bases and 4 bases, with 3 bases remaining between them. The CDR3 is 11 amino acids. CDR3 sequence (DNA): TGCAGTGCTAGAGAACGCTATGGCTACACCTTC. Translating gives CSARERYGYTF.